The entry below describes one T cell receptor (beta chain). No antigen is known for it. Deletions cut 5 bases from V and 8 bases from J, with 12 bases between. Germline-derived CDR1 and CDR2 are MNHEY and SMNVEV (reference sequence). CDR3 length equals 12 residues. This table comes from immunoSEQ multiplex PCR, and its TCRdb copy is limited to in-frame clones, with some not included. The repertoire holds roughly 2.2 million clones, with 85% to 95% as singletons. This specimen belongs to a study of shared clonotypes between healthy human individuals. Overall study findings and caveats: Sampling covered nothing but blood. Tissue TCR repertoires likely differ from those found in blood.

V and J are TRBV27 and TRBJ1-2; D not resolved. This TCR came from a man aged 18 to 30 in good health. Some clones in this sample may be carry-over from other donors' samples. The sequenced sample was naive CD4+ T cells from PBMCs. Subset noted: CD45RA+ positively selected. As DNA, the CDR3 is TGTGCCAGCAGTGGACCCGGTGGAGGCTACACCTTC. It encodes CASSGPGGGYTF.